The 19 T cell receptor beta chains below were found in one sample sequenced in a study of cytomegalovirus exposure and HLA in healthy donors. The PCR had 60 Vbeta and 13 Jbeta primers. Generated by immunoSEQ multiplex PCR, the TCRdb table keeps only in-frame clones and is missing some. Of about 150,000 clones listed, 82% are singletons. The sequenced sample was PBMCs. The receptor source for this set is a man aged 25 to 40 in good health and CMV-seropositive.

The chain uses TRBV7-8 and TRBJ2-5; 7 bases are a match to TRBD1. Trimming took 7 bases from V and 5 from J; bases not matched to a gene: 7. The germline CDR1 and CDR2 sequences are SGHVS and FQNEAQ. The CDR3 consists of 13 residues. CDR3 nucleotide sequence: TGTGCCAGCAAGAGAGGGGGCATGGAGACCCAGTACTTC. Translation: CASKRGGMETQYF.

In nucleotides, the CDR3 is TGTGCCAGTAGTCTACTACAGGGCAAAGCTTTCTTT. Translation gives CASSLLQGKAFF. The chain is built from TRBV19 and TRBJ1-1, with D tentatively TRBD1 (6 bases). The CDR3 covers 12 residues. V lost 5 bases to trimming and J lost 9 bases, with 13 bases between them. Germline-derived CDR1 and CDR2 are LNHDA and SQIVND (reference sequence).

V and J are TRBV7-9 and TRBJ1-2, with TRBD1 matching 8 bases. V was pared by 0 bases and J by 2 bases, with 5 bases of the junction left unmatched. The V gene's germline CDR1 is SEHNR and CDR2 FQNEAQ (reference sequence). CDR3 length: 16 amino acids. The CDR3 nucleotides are TGTGCCAGCAGCTTAGCCTGGACAGGGACCAACTATGGCTACACCTTC. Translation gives CASSLAWTGTNYGYTF.

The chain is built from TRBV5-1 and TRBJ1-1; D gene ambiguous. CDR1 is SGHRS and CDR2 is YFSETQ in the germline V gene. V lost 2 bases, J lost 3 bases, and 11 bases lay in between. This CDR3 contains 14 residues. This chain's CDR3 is CASSLGGVDTEAFF. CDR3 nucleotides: TGCGCCAGCAGCTTAGGCGGAGTGGACACTGAAGCTTTCTTT.

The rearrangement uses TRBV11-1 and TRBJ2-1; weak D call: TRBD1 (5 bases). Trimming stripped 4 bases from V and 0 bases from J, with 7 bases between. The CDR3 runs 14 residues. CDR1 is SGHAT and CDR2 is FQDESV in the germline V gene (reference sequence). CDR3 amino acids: CASSSTVSYNEQFF. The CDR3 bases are TGTGCCAGCAGCTCGACAGTCTCCTACAATGAGCAGTTCTTC. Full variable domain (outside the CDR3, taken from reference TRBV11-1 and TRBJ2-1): EAEVAQSPRYKITEKSQAVAFWCDPISGHATLYWYRQILGQGPELLVQFQDESVVDDSQLPKDRFSAERLKGVDSTLKIQPAELGDSAMYLCASSSTVSYNEQFFGPGTRLTVL.

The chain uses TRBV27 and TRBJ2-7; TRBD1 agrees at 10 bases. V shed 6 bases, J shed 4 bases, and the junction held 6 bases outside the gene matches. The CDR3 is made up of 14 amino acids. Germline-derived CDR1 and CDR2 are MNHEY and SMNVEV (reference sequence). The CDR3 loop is CASSRGQGPYEQYF. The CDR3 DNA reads TGTGCCAGCAGCCGGGGACAGGGGCCTTACGAGCAGTACTTC.

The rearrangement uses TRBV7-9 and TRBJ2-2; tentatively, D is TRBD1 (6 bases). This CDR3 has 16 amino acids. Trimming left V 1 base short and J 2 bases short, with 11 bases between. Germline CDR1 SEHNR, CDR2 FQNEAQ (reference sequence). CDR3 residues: CASSLDWDTNTGELFF. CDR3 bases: TGTGCCAGCAGCTTAGACTGGGACACAAACACCGGGGAGCTGTTTTTT.

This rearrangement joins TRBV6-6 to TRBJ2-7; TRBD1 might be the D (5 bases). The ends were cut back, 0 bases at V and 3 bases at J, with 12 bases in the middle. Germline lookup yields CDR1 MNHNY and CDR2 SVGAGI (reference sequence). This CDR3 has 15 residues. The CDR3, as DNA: TGTGCCAGCAGTTACTCGACAGAGGCGGACTACGAGCAGTACTTC. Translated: CASSYSTEADYEQYF.

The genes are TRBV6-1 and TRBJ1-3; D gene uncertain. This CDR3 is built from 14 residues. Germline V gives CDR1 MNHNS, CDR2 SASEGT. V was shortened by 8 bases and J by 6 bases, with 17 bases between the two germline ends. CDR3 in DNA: TGTGCCAGCCTCTCCGGTGACACGGAAAACACCATATATTTT. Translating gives CASLSGDTENTIYF.

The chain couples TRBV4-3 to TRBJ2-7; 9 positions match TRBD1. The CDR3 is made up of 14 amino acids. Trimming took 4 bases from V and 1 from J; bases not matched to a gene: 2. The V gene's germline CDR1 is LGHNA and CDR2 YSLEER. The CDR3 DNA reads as TGCGCCAGCAGCCCCGGGACAGGGTCCTACGAGCAGTACTTC. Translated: CASSPGTGSYEQYF.

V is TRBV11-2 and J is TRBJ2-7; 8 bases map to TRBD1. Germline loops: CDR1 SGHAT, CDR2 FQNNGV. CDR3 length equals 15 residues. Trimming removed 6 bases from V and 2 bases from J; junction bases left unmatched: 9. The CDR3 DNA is TGTGCCAGCAGACTACCGGGACAGGAGCCCTACGAGCAGTACTTC. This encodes CASRLPGQEPYEQYF. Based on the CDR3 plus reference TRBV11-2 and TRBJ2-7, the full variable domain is EAGVAQSPRYKIIEKRQSVAFWCNPISGHATLYWYQQILGQGPKLLIQFQNNGVVDDSQLPKDRFSAERLKGVDSTLKIQPAKLEDSAVYLCASRLPGQEPYEQYFGPGTRLTVT.

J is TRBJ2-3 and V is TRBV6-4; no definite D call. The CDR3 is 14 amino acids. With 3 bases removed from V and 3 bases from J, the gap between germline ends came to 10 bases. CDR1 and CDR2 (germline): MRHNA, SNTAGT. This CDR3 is CASSDQVGTDTQYF. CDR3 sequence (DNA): TGTGCCAGCAGTGATCAGGTTGGAACAGATACGCAGTATTTT.

The CDR3 DNA sequence: TGTGCCAGCAGCTTAGGGGGGGGCTACAATGAGCAGTTCTTC. This sequence encodes CASSLGGGYNEQFF. V and J are TRBV7-9 and TRBJ2-1, with 7 bases aligning to TRBD2. Looked up from germline, CDR1 is SEHNR and CDR2 is FQNEAQ (reference sequence). V shed 1 base and J 3 bases; nucleotides not matched to a gene: 0. CDR3 length: 14 amino acids.

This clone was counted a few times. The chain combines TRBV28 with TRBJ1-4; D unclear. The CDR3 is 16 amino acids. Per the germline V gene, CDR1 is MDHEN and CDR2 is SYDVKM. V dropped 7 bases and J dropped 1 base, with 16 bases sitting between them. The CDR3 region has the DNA TGTGCCAGCACCGCGGCCCGGGAGGGAACTAATGAAAAACTGTTTTTT. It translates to CASTAAREGTNEKLFF.

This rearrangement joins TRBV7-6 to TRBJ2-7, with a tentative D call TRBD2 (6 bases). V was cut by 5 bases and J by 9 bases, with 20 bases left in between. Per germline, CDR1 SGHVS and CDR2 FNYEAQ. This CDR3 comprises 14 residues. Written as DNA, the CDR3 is TGTGCCAGCAGCAGTGCGGGCGCGGGGATCGGGCAGTACTTC. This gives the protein CASSSAGAGIGQYF.

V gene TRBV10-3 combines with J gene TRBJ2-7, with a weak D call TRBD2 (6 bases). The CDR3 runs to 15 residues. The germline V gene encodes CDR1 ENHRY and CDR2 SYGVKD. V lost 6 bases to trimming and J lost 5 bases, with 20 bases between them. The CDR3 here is CAISGPSGVSDEQYF. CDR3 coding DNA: TGTGCCATCAGCGGACCCTCGGGGGTTAGCGACGAGCAGTACTTC.

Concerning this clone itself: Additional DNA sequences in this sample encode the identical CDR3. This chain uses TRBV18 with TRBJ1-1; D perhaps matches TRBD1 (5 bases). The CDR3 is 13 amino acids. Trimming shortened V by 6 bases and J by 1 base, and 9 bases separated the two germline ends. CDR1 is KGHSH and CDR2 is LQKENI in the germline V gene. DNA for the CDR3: TGTGCCAGCTCCCCCGGACAGAACACTGAAGCTTTCTTT. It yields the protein CASSPGQNTEAFF.

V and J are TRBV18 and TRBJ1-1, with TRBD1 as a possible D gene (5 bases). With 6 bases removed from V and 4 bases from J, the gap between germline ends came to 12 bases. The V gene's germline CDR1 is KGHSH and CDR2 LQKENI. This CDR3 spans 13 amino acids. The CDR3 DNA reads TGTGCCAGCTCCGCAGGGATCGGCACTGAAGCTTTCTTT. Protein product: CASSAGIGTEAFF.

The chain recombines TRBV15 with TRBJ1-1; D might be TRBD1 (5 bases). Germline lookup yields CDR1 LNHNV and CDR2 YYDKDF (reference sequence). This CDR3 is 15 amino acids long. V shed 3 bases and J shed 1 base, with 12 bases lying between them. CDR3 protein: CATSSEKTGNTEAFF. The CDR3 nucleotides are TGTGCCACCAGCAGCGAAAAAACAGGGAACACTGAAGCTTTCTTT.